The next 10 T cell receptor beta chains were all read from a single sample in a study of CD8+CD57+ T cells in acquired aplastic anemia. CDR3 and TCR beta VDJ profiling relied on genomic DNA as the template. TCRdb fed the reads into MiXCR, producing one record per CDR3 protein. The data show about 210,000 distinct CDR3 sequences, with over 55% seen just once and about 31% held by the top ten. Sequences were obtained from sorted CD4+, CD8+, or CD8+CD57+ T cells (not recorded which) from PBMCs. These receptors originate from a human donor in good health.

As concerns this clonotype: A read error may account for a junction end that differs from germline. The chain combines TRBV10-3 with TRBJ2-7; weak D call: TRBD1 (6 bases). CDR3 length: 15 amino acids. Germline CDR1 and CDR2: ENHRY and SYGVKD. This chain's CDR3 is CASSQNRDNSYEQYF. CDR3 DNA: TGTGCCAGCAGTCAGAACCGGGACAATTCCTACGAGCAGTACTTC.

This chain connects TRBV5-1 to TRBJ1-1; D is ambiguous. The CDR3 is made up of 16 amino acids. Per germline, CDR1 SGHRS and CDR2 YFSETQ. Between the trimmed V and J ends, which lost 0 bases and 0 bases, there was a span of 12 bases. The CDR3 region has the DNA TGCGCCAGCAGCTTGGATCCCGGGGTCATGAACACTGAAGCTTTCTTT. Protein: CASSLDPGVMNTEAFF.

This clonotype was detected only a few times. The rearrangement links TRBV25-1 to TRBJ2-7; D is unresolved. The CDR3 has 13 amino acids. Germline V CDR1 and CDR2: MGHDK, SYGVNS. V was pared by 2 bases and J by 0 bases, with 5 bases between. DNA for the CDR3: TGTGCCAGCAGTGAAGGACCCTCCTACGAGCAGTACTTC. Its protein is CASSEGPSYEQYF.

This chain's CDR3 is CATSDNGLEDTQYF. The CDR3 nucleotides are TGTGCCACCAGTGATAACGGACTCGAAGATACGCAGTATTTT. The chain links TRBV24-1 to TRBJ2-3; perhaps TRBD2 as D (5 bases). The CDR3 extends over 14 amino acids. V was pared by 3 bases and J by 5 bases, with 11 bases between. In germline, CDR1 is KGHDR, CDR2 SFDVKD.

The chain combines TRBV27 with TRBJ2-3; 7 bases align to TRBD2. Germline trimming cut 8 bases from V and 4 bases from J; bases unmatched to any gene: 9. CDR1 is MNHEY and CDR2 is SMNVEV in the germline V gene (reference sequence). The CDR3 has 14 residues. CDR3 coding DNA: TGTGCCAGCCGTCCGGGGGGAGCCCCAGATACGCAGTATTTT. Its protein is CASRPGGAPDTQYF.

This clonotype was detected many times. The CDR3, as DNA: TGTGCCAGCAGAGCGGGACGGAGGCAAGAGACCCAGTACTTC. Translating gives CASRAGRRQETQYF. The chain links TRBV6-2 or TRBV6-3 to TRBJ2-5; 7 nucleotides agree with TRBD2. V shed 6 bases and J 2 bases; nucleotides not matched to a gene: 6. This CDR3 is 14 amino acids long. The germline V gene has CDR1 MNHEY and CDR2 SVGEGT.

This clonotype has ten or more counts. This chain uses TRBV24-1 with TRBJ2-1; D is unresolved. Trimming removed 4 bases from V and 3 bases from J, with 0 bases in between. Germline loops: CDR1 KGHDR, CDR2 SFDVKD. The CDR3 loop spans 11 amino acids. The CDR3 nucleotides are TGTGCCACCAGTGACTACAATGAGCAGTTCTTC. It translates to CATSDYNEQFF.

V is TRBV19 and J is TRBJ2-3; 9 bases fit TRBD2. V shed 5 bases and J 0 bases; nucleotides not matched to a gene: 6. Per germline, CDR1 LNHDA and CDR2 SQIVND (reference sequence). This CDR3 is 16 amino acids long. Here the CDR3 reads CASSARTSDSTDTQYF. The CDR3 DNA follows: TGTGCCAGTAGTGCCCGGACTAGCGATAGCACAGATACGCAGTATTTT.

The V gene is TRBV5-1, the J gene TRBJ2-7; D unresolved. Germline CDR1 reads SGHRS; CDR2 reads YFSETQ. Trimming removed 0 bases at V and 5 bases at J, with 18 bases between. This CDR3 has 16 residues. CDR3 nucleotide sequence: TGCGCCAGCAGCTTGGCATGGGGTGGAAATTTGGACGAGCAGTACTTC. This gives the protein CASSLAWGGNLDEQYF.

For this clonotype: The germline gene is not matched at one end of the junction; a read error may be the cause. The rearrangement links TRBV5-1 to TRBJ2-5, with no clear D. The CDR3 spans 13 residues. CDR1 SGHRS and CDR2 YFSETQ come from the germline V gene. CDR3: CASSLVGEETQHF. DNA for the CDR3: TGCGCCAGCAGTTTGGTAGGAGAGGAGACCCAGCACTTC.